This T cell receptor beta chain is from a study of blood T cells in healthy people across ages. On the study more broadly: Roughly one uniquely barcoded beta molecule per two T cells was captured.

PCR was performed a second time for roughly 6 to 12 cycles using a sample-barcoded 5' primer and a J-beta primer mix. Every sample gave at least 2.5 million paired-end reads containing CDR3. TCRdb called the 5' RACE reads again in MiXCR, with one record for every CDR3 protein. Of 800,000 or so distinct CDR3 sequences in the sample, roughly 25% were seen once. Trimming left V 8 bases short and J 6 bases short, with 14 bases between. The CDR3 extends over 12 amino acids. These records were also assigned to another study, of T cells of mothers and their children. As that report states: The authors detected no persistent microchimeric T cell clones.

J is TRBJ2-7 and V is TRBV12-3 or TRBV12-4; D not resolved. The source of this sequence is a boy aged 5 to 17 in good health. The sequencing sample was made of blood. CDR3: CASSDGPGEQYF. For the CDR3, the DNA is TGTGCCAGCTCTGATGGGCCTGGCGAGCAGTACTTC.